This record looks at one TCR beta chain sequence and its context. The antigen is undetermined. The length of the CDR3 is 18 residues. The ends lost 7 bases at V and 4 bases at J; junction bases unmatched: 20. CDR1 and CDR2 (germline): SGHVS, FNYEAQ. The source of the sample is a study of PD-1 blockade in classical Hodgkin lymphoma. Study-wide results and limits: With CD4+ cells, TCR diversity rose significantly by C4D1, but not with CD8+ cells. Those achieving complete response showed baseline diversity like newly diagnosed patients.

Assay used: immunoSEQ multiplex PCR; TCRdb lists only in-frame clones, some missing. The data show about 64,000 clones, with about 90% seen just once and 9% to 12% held by the top ten. Noted time point: cycle 4 day 1 (C4D1), after less than 7 weeks of nivolumab. Each patient experienced a relapse that followed autologous stem cell transplantation, and brentuximab vedotin exposure varied. This chain uses TRBV7-6 with TRBJ1-2; 8 bases map to TRBD1. This receptor was obtained from a human donor with classical Hodgkin lymphoma. Sequencing was performed on peripheral blood mononuclear cells (PBMCs), taken before the fourth cycle of nivolumab. This CDR3 is CASTSTPGQVAFGYGYTF. CDR3 bases: TGTGCCAGCACCTCGACTCCGGGACAGGTGGCGTTTGGCTATGGCTACACCTTC.